This TCR beta chain was observed in a study of T cell responses to AZD1222 COVID-19 vaccine. Profiled with immunoSEQ multiplex PCR; TCRdb holds only in-frame clones, not every one. The sample lists more than 80,000 clones; less than 95% were seen once. The CDR3 totals 13 residues. Between the trimmed V and J ends, which lost 6 bases and 9 bases, there was a span of 17 bases. In germline, CDR1 is SNHLY, CDR2 FYNNEI. Study results and caveats: No repertoire was sampled before or during the peak T cell response, only after it.

As concerns this clone: Its specificity is not known.

The material sequenced was peripheral blood, taken 28 days after the second AZD1222 dose. This clonotype was obtained from an adult who received the AZD1222 COVID-19 vaccine. V and J are TRBV2 and TRBJ1-2; the D gene is possibly TRBD1 (5 bases). CDR3 bases: TGTGCCAGCAGCATGGGGACGGGTCAACGCTACACCTTC. It is translated as CASSMGTGQRYTF. The full variable domain, in which reference TRBV2 and TRBJ1-2 provide the parts outside the CDR3, is EPEVTQTPSHQVTQMGQEVILRCVPISNHLYFYWYRQILGQKVEFLVSFYNNEISEKSEIFDDQFSVERPDGSNFTLKIRSTKLEDSAMYFCASSMGTGQRYTFGSGTRLTVV.